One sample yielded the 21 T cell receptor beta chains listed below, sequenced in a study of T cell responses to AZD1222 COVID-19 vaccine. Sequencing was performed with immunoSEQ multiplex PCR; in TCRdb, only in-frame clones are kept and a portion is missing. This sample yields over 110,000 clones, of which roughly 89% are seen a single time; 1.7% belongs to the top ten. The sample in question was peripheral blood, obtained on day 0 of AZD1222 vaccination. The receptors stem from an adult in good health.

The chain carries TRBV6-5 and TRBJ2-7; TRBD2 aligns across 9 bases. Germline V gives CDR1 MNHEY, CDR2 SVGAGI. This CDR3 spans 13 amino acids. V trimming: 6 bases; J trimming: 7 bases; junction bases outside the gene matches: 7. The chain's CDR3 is CASRRGGFGEQYF. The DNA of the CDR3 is TGTGCCAGCAGGCGGGGGGGTTTTGGAGAGCAGTACTTC.

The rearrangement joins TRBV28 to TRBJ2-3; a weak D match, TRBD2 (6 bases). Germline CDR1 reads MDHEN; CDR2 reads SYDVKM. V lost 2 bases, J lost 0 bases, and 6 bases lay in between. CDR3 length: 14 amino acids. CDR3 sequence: CASSLAGSTDTQYF. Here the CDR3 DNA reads TGTGCCAGCAGTTTAGCGGGGAGCACAGATACGCAGTATTTT.

The CDR3 DNA sequence: TGTGCCAGCTCACCCTCAGTAATTATAAACAATGAGCAGTTCTTC. Residues: CASSPSVIINNEQFF. The chain is built from TRBV18 and TRBJ2-1; unclear D gene. Germline CDR1 and CDR2: KGHSH and LQKENI. V dropped 3 bases and J dropped 5 bases, with 14 bases sitting between them. The CDR3 is made up of 15 amino acids.

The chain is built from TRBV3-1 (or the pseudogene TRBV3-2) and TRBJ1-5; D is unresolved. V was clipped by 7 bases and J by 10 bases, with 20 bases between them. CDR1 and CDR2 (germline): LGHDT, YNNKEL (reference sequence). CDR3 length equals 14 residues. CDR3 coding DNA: TGTGCCAGCACCTTGGCAGCATCAAACTCCCCCCAGCATTTT. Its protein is CASTLAASNSPQHF.

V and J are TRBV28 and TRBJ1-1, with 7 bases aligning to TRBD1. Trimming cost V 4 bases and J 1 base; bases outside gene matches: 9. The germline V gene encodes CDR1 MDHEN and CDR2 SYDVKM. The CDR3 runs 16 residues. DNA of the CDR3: TGTGCCAGCAGTTCCCTTTACAGGGGCGGGAACACTGAAGCTTTCTTT. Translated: CASSSLYRGGNTEAFF.

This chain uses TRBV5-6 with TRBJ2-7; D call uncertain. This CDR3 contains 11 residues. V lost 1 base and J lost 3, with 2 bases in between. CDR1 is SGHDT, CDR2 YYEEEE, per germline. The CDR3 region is CASSLFYEQYF. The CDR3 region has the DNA TGTGCCAGCAGCTTGTTCTACGAGCAGTACTTC.

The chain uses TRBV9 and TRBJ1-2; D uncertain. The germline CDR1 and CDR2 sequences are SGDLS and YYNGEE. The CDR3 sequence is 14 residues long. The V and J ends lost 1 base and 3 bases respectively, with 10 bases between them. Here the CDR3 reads CASSVQASDYGYTF. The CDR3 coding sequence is TGTGCCAGCAGCGTACAGGCATCCGACTATGGCTACACCTTC.

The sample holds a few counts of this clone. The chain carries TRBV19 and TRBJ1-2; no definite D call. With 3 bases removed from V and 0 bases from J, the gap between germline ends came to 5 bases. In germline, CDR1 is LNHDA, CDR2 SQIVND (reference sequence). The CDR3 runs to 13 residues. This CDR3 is CASSITSNYGYTF. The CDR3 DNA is TGTGCCAGTAGTATTACTTCTAACTATGGCTACACCTTC.

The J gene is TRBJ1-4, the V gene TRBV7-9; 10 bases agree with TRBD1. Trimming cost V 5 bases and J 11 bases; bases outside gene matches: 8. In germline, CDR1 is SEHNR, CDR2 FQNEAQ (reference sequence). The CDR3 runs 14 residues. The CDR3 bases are TGTGCCAGCAGCGTGGGACAGGGGTTCAGGAAACTGTTTTTT. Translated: CASSVGQGFRKLFF. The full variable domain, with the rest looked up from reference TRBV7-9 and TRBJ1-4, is DTGVSQNPRHKITKRGQNVTFRCDPISEHNRLYWYRQTLGQGPEFLTYFQNEAQLEKSRLLSDRFSAERPKGSFSTLEIQRTEQGDSAMYLCASSVGQGFRKLFFGSGTQLSVL.

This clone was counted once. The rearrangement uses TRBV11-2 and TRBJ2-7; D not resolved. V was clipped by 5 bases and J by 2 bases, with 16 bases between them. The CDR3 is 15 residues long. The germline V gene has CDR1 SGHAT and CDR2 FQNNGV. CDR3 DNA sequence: TGTGCCAGCAGCGCCTTATCGGGTGGGCCCTACGAGCAGTACTTC. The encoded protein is CASSALSGGPYEQYF.

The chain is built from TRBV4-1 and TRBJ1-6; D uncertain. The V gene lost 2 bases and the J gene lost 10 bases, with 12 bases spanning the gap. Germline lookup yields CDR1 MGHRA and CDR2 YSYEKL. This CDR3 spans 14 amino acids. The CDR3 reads CASSQPRKGSPLHF. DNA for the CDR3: TGCGCCAGCAGCCAACCGCGGAAAGGGTCACCCCTCCACTTT.

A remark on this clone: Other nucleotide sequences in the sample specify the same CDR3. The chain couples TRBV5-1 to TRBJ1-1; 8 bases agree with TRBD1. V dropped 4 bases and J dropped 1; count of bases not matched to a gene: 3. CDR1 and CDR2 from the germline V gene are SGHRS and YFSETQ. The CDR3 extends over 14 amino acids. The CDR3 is CASSPGTGNTEAFF. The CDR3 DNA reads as TGCGCCAGCAGCCCTGGGACAGGGAACACTGAAGCTTTCTTT.

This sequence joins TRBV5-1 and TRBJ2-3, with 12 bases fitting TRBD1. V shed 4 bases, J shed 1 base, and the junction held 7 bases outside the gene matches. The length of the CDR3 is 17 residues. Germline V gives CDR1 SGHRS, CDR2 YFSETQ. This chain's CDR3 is CASSQGTGGKGTDTQYF. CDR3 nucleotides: TGCGCCAGCAGCCAAGGGACAGGGGGCAAAGGCACAGATACGCAGTATTTT.

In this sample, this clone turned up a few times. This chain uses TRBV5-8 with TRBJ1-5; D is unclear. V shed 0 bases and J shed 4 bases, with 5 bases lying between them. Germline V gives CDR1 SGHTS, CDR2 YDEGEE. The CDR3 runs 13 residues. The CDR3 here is CASSLDKNQPQHF. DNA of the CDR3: TGTGCCAGCAGCTTGGACAAAAATCAGCCCCAGCATTTT.

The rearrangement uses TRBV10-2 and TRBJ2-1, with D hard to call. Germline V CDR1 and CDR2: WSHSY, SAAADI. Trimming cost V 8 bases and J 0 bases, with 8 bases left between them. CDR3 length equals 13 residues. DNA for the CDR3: TGCGCCAGCCGTGGGATCTCCTACAATGAGCAGTTCTTC. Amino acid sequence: CASRGISYNEQFF.

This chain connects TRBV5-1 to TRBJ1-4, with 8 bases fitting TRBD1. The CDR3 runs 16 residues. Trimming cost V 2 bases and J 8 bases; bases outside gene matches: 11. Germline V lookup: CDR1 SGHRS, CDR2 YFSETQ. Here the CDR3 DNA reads TGCGCCAGCAGCTTTGGGCCCCGGGACAGGATGGAAAAACTGTTTTTT. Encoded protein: CASSFGPRDRMEKLFF. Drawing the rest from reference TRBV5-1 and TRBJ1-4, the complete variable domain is KAGVTQTPRYLIKTRGQQVTLSCSPISGHRSVSWYQQTPGQGLQFLFEYFSETQRNKGNFPGRFSGRQFSNSRSEMNVSTLELGDSALYLCASSFGPRDRMEKLFFGSGTQLSVL.

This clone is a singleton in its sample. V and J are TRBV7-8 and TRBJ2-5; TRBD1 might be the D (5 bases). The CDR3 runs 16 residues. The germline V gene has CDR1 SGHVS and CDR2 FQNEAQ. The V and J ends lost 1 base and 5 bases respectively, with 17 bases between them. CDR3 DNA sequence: TGTGCCAGCAGCTTAGGGGCCGTAGGGGATCTGGAGACCCAGTACTTC. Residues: CASSLGAVGDLETQYF.

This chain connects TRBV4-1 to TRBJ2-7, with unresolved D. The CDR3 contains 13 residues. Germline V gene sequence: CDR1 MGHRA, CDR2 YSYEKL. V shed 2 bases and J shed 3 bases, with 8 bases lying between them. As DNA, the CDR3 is TGCGCCAGCAGCCAAAGGAGAAACTACGAGCAGTACTTC. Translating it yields CASSQRRNYEQYF.

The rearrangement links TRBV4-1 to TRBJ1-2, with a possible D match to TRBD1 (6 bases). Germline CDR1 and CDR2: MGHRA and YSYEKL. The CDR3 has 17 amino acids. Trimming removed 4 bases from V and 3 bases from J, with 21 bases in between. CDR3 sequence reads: CASSRIMGQRDDYGYTF. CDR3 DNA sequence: TGCGCCAGCAGCCGGATAATGGGACAACGGGACGACTATGGCTACACCTTC.

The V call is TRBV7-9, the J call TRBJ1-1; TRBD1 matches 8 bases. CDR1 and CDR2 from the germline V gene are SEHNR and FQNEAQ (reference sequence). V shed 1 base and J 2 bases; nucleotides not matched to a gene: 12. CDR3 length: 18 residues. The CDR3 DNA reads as TGTGCCAGCAGCTTAGTAGGCAGGGGGCGAAGACTTAACACTGAAGCTTTCTTT. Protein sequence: CASSLVGRGRRLNTEAFF.

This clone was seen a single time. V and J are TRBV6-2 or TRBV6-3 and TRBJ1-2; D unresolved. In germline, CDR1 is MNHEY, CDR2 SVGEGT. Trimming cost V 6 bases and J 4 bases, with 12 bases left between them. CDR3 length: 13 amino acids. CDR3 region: CASSRLGLYGYTF. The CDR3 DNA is TGTGCCAGCAGCAGGTTGGGTCTCTATGGCTACACCTTC.